This section outlines one T cell receptor (beta chain) sequence together with its context. The data were taken from a study of shared clonotypes between healthy human individuals. Assay used: immunoSEQ multiplex PCR; TCRdb lists only in-frame clones, some missing. This sample carries roughly 2,000,000 clones, roughly 95% of them seen once, and the ten largest clones take approximately 1%. CDR3 size: 14 residues. Deletions cut 5 bases from V and 2 bases from J, with 12 bases between. Germline assignment: CDR1 LNHDA and CDR2 SQIVND (reference sequence). Terminally differentiated effector memory CD45RA+ cells were excluded from the naive CD8 cells, which were CD45RO-negative and positively selected for CCR7.

Specimen: naive CD8+ T cells sorted from blood. The genes are TRBV19 and TRBJ1-1; D is uncertain. This TCR derives from a man aged 18 to 35 in good health. CDR3 DNA: TGTGCCAGTAGTGCCTCCGGGTCTAACACTGAAGCTTTCTTT. This sequence encodes CASSASGSNTEAFF.